This T cell receptor beta chain is from a study of lymphopenia after photon versus proton radiotherapy. Study-level points and caveats: Oligoclonal CD8+ Temra expansion after nadir drove photon patients' diversity drop. In patients who died, overall survival fell as post-nadir TCR diversity dropped more. Better survival with proton therapy was suggested as possible, not demonstrated.

Germline CDR1 is SGHTA and CDR2 is FQGTGA. Trimming cost V 2 bases and J 10 bases; bases outside gene matches: 0. This CDR3 comprises 13 residues. Measured with immunoSEQ multiplex PCR; TCRdb has only the in-frame clones, and not every one. The sample gives some 20,000 clones, around 89% of which show up once; around 10% is in the top ten. With respect to this clone: Its cognate antigen is unknown.

The sequence derives from a man older than 75 with esophageal cancer. This sample comprised peripheral blood, obtained from a patient treated with proton-based radiotherapy. This rearrangement joins TRBV7-3 to TRBJ1-6; 9 nucleotides match TRBD1. The CDR3 DNA sequence: TGTGCCAGCAGCTTAGGGACAGGGTCACCCCTCCACTTT. Protein: CASSLGTGSPLHF.